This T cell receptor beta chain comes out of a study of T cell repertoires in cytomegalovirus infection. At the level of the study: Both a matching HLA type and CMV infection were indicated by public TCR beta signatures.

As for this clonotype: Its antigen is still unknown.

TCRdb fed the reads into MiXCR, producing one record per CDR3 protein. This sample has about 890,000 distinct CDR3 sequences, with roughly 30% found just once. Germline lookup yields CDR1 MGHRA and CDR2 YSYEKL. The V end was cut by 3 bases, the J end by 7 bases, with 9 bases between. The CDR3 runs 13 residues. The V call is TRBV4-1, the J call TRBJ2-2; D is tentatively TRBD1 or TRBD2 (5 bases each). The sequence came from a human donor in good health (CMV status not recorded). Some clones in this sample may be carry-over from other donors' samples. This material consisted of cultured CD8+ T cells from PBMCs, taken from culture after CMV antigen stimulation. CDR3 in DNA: TGCGCCAGCAGCCACCCTGGGGGCGGGGAGCTGTTTTTT. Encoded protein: CASSHPGGGELFF.